The clone carrying this TCR beta chain was counted between two and nine times. Its matching antigen is unknown. This entry comes from a study of identical twins. TCRdb recomputed calls from the 5' RACE reads with MiXCR, one row per CDR3 protein. The sample includes 1.5 million to 2 million distinct CDR3 sequences, 25% to 35% of them seen just once. V was clipped by 10 bases and J by 2 bases, with 15 bases between them. CDR3 length: 13 amino acids. The germline CDR1 and CDR2 sequences are MNHNS and SASEGT. Regarding the study as a whole: A lower insertion count was a feature of abundant cord blood beta clonotypes, with no such feature in memory repertoires.

This clonotype was sampled from a newborn girl in good health. The sequencing input was cord blood. This chain uses TRBV6-1 with TRBJ2-7; maybe TRBD1 (5 bases). Here the CDR3 DNA reads TGTGCCACGTTGGTAGGGGTCCCCTACGAGCAGTACTTC. Protein: CATLVGVPYEQYF.